This entry lists 4 T cell receptor beta chains sequenced from one sample in a study of T cells in localized non-small cell lung cancer. The method was immunoSEQ multiplex PCR; TCRdb's version includes in-frame clones alone and lacks a portion of them. This sample yields 40,000 or so clones, of which roughly three quarters are seen a single time; 30% to 35% belongs to the top ten. Specimen: PBMCs, collected before any cancer treatment. The source of these receptors is a woman aged 35 to 75 with stage II squamous cell lung carcinoma.

This clone was picked up one time. The J gene is TRBJ1-2, the V gene TRBV19; D gene ambiguous. There are 12 residues in the CDR3. Trimming pared 5 bases from V and 9 bases from J, leaving 13 bases between. Per germline, CDR1 LNHDA and CDR2 SQIVND (reference sequence). CDR3 sequence: CASSPREGRYTF. CDR3 DNA sequence: TGTGCCAGTAGTCCCCGAGAAGGGCGCTACACCTTC.

This clone was observed a handful of times. The rearrangement joins TRBV4-2 to TRBJ1-2; the D gene is possibly TRBD1 (5 bases). The CDR3 runs 14 residues. The germline CDR1 and CDR2 sequences are LGHNA and YNFKEQ. V dropped 1 base and J dropped 2 bases, with 8 bases sitting between them. In DNA, the CDR3 is TGTGCCAGCAGCCAAGTTCAGGGAAACTATGGCTACACCTTC. It specifies CASSQVQGNYGYTF.

The genes are TRBV9 and TRBJ2-3; 11 bases match TRBD2. Trimming removed 2 bases from V and 2 bases from J; junction bases left unmatched: 1. CDR1 and CDR2 (germline): SGDLS, YYNGEE. The CDR3 has 15 residues. CDR3 protein: CASSVSGGDTDTQYF. In DNA, the CDR3 is TGTGCCAGCAGCGTTAGCGGGGGGGACACAGATACGCAGTATTTT.

The genes are TRBV9 and TRBJ2-5, with D possibly matching TRBD1 (7 bases). This CDR3 is 15 amino acids long. The V gene lost 1 base and the J gene lost 5 bases, with 15 bases spanning the gap. CDR1 SGDLS and CDR2 YYNGEE come from the germline V gene. The CDR3 sequence is CASSVIGQAGETQYF. CDR3 DNA: TGTGCCAGCAGCGTAATTGGACAGGCGGGGGAGACCCAGTACTTC. Variable domain in full (rest from reference TRBV9 and TRBJ2-5): DSGVTQTPKHLITATGQRVTLRCSPRSGDLSVYWYQQSLDQGLQFLIQYYNGEERAKGNILERFSAQQFPDLHSELNLSSLELGDSALYFCASSVIGQAGETQYFGPGTRLLVL.